The subject of this entry is one TCR beta chain. Trimming removed 3 bases from V and 7 bases from J; junction bases left unmatched: 7. The germline CDR1 and CDR2 sequences are MDHEN and SYDVKM. This CDR3 spans 15 amino acids. This entry is derived from a study of STAT5B mutations in CD4+ large granular lymphocyte leukemia. The survey-level immunoSEQ assay was used. Libraries were prepared by immunoSEQ multiplex PCR; TCRdb keeps only in-frame clonotypes and omits some of them. The sample includes around 30,000 clones, around four fifths of them seen just once. The clonotype comes from a human donor in good health. The sequenced material came from CD4+ T cells from blood buffy coats. This rearrangement joins TRBV28 to TRBJ2-1, with 9 positions matching TRBD1. The CDR3 here is CASSLAQGARNEQFF. The CDR3 DNA sequence: TGTGCCAGCAGTTTGGCACAGGGGGCCCGTAATGAGCAGTTCTTC.